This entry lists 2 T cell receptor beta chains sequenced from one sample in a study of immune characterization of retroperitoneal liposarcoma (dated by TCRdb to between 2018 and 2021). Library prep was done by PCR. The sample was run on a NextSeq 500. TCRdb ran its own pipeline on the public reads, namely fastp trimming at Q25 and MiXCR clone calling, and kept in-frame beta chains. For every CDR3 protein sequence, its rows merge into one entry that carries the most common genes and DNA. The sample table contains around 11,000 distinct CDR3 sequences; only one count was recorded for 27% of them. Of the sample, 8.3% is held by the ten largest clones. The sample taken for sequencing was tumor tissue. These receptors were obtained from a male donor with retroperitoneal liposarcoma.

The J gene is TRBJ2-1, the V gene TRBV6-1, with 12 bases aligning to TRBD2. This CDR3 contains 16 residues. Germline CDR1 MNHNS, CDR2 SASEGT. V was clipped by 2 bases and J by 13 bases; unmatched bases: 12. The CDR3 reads CASSELAGGRQETQFF. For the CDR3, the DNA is TGTGCCAGCAGTGAACTAGCGGGGGGGCGGCAAGAGACCCAGTTCTTC.

CDR3 loop: CASGLIVRTGRMNTEAFF. The CDR3 nucleotides are TGTGCTAGTGGTTTGATAGTAAGGACAGGAAGGATGAACACTGAAGCTTTCTTT. The chain has TRBV12-5 and TRBJ1-1, with 7 bases that match TRBD1. This CDR3 has 18 amino acids. Germline V gives CDR1 LGHNT, CDR2 FRNRAP. The ends lost 2 bases at V and 0 bases at J; junction bases unmatched: 12.